One and the same sample provided the 25 T cell receptor beta chains below, sequenced in a study of OX40 agonist ivuxolimab in advanced cancers. Clones were read by immunoSEQ multiplex PCR, and TCRdb kept only the in-frame ones, dropping some. The table lists about 100,000 clones, approximately 90% of them singletons. The sample consisted of CD4+ or CD8+ T cells sorted from blood, taken in a trial of the OX40 agonist ivuxolimab. These receptor sequences come from an adult with an advanced solid tumor such as melanoma, head and neck, liver or kidney cancer.

V gene TRBV6-5 combines with J gene TRBJ2-7, with 8 bases aligning to TRBD1. Germline trimming cut 6 bases from V and 3 bases from J; bases unmatched to any gene: 10. Germline loops: CDR1 MNHEY, CDR2 SVGAGI. There are 15 residues in the CDR3. The CDR3 DNA follows: TGTGCCAGCAGCCTAGAGGACAGGGCTAACTACGAGCAGTACTTC. Its translation: CASSLEDRANYEQYF.

The chain couples TRBV30 to TRBJ2-6; D gene unclear. Trimming pared 1 base from V and 0 bases from J, leaving 7 bases between. Germline assignment: CDR1 GTSNPN and CDR2 SVGIG (reference sequence). The CDR3 consists of 15 residues. The CDR3 nucleotides are TGTGCCTGGAGTGGGACGAACTCTGGGGCCAACGTCCTGACTTTC. Its translation is CAWSGTNSGANVLTF.

The rearrangement uses TRBV11-2 and TRBJ2-7; 9 bases align to TRBD1. The CDR3 extends over 12 amino acids. J lost 13 bases, V lost 3 bases, and 7 bases had no gene match. Germline V gene sequence: CDR1 SGHAT, CDR2 FQNNGV. The CDR3 loop reads CASSFTTGGSYF. The CDR3 region has the DNA TGTGCCAGCAGCTTTACGACAGGGGGAAGCTACTTC.

V usage is TRBV6-5 and J usage is TRBJ2-5; 9 bases are shared with TRBD1. V trimming: 9 bases; J trimming: 4 bases; junction bases outside the gene matches: 6. The CDR3 loop spans 13 amino acids. From germline, CDR1 is MNHEY and CDR2 SVGAGI. CDR3 region: CASTGGRGETQYF. DNA of the CDR3: TGTGCCAGTACAGGGGGCCGAGGAGAGACCCAGTACTTC.

The chain carries TRBV5-1 and TRBJ1-3; D remains unclear. V was pared by 1 base and J by 0 bases, with 11 bases between. The CDR3 is 16 amino acids. Germline values: CDR1 SGHRS, CDR2 YFSETQ. The CDR3 DNA follows: TGCGCCAGCAGCTTGTATCCAGGCGACTCTGGAAACACCATATATTTT. Translated, it gives CASSLYPGDSGNTIYF.

The chain uses TRBV11-1 and TRBJ2-7; 7 positions match TRBD2. The CDR3 is 14 amino acids. After removal of 1 base from V and 6 bases from J, the junction contained 6 bases not matched to a gene. Germline V CDR1 and CDR2: SGHAT, FQDESV (reference sequence). The chain's CDR3 is CASSLGGSVGEQYF. The CDR3 region has the DNA TGTGCCAGCAGCTTAGGCGGGAGTGTTGGCGAGCAGTACTTC.

The chain is built from TRBV28 and TRBJ1-2, with 9 bases fitting TRBD1. V lost 9 bases to trimming and J lost 7 bases; unmatched junction nucleotides: 15. Per the germline V gene, CDR1 is MDHEN and CDR2 is SYDVKM. This CDR3 region has 15 residues. This chain's CDR3 is CASDGTGHVLVGYTF. CDR3 sequence (DNA): TGTGCCAGTGACGGGACAGGGCATGTTCTGGTTGGCTACACCTTC.

V is TRBV28 and J is TRBJ2-3, with 9 bases that match TRBD2. This CDR3 has 14 amino acids. The V and J ends lost 5 bases and 5 bases, in that order; junction bases with no gene match: 5. CDR1 MDHEN and CDR2 SYDVKM come from the germline V gene. The CDR3 nucleotides read TGTGCCAGCAGTCTAGCGGGACGGGGAGATACGCAGTATTTT. Its translation: CASSLAGRGDTQYF.

The gene calls are TRBV5-1 and TRBJ2-3; 7 positions agree with TRBD2. Trimming cost V 6 bases and J 4 bases; bases outside gene matches: 8. Per germline, CDR1 SGHRS and CDR2 YFSETQ. The length of the CDR3 is 14 residues. The CDR3 coding sequence is TGCGCCAGCAAGGCGGGAGCTAGGGCAGATACGCAGTATTTT. Amino acid sequence: CASKAGARADTQYF.

The gene calls are TRBV27 and TRBJ2-7; the D is unclear. CDR3 length: 13 residues. With 4 bases removed from V and 4 bases from J, the gap between germline ends came to 11 bases. Germline CDR1 and CDR2: MNHEY and SMNVEV (reference sequence). The CDR3 spells CASSSLGRYEQYF. The CDR3 DNA is TGTGCCAGCAGTTCGTTAGGACGGTACGAGCAGTACTTC.

A single count supports this clone. The chain carries TRBV5-3 and TRBJ2-1, with 9 bases that match TRBD2. TRBV5-3 is an ORF, and what it does is uncertain. There are 17 residues in the CDR3. V was clipped by 2 bases and J by 5 bases; unmatched bases: 11. The DNA of the CDR3 is TGTGCCAGAAGCTTATGGGGTTCCAGCGGGGGGCACAATGAGCAGTTCTTC. Translation gives CARSLWGSSGGHNEQFF.

The rearrangement uses TRBV10-3 and TRBJ2-1; TRBD2 matches 11 bases. Trimming removed 3 bases from V and 3 bases from J; junction bases left unmatched: 4. Looked up from germline, CDR1 is ENHRY and CDR2 is SYGVKD. The length of the CDR3 is 16 residues. The CDR3 DNA sequence: TGTGCCATCAGTGATACTAGCGGGAGACTCTACAATGAGCAGTTCTTC. Its protein is CAISDTSGRLYNEQFF.

This chain joins TRBV18 and TRBJ2-5; 9 bases are shared with TRBD2. This CDR3 contains 14 residues. Germline lookup yields CDR1 KGHSH and CDR2 LQKENI. V lost 6 bases to trimming and J lost 5 bases; unmatched junction nucleotides: 7. CDR3 amino acids: CASSAAGGMETQYF. The CDR3 nucleotides are TGTGCCAGCTCCGCAGCGGGAGGAATGGAGACCCAGTACTTC.

In this sample, this clone turned up a few times. This chain connects TRBV7-2 to TRBJ2-7; no clear D gene. Germline V gene lookup returns CDR1 SGHTA and CDR2 FQGNSA. The V and J ends lost 5 bases and 5 bases respectively, with 13 bases between them. This CDR3 has 13 residues. The CDR3 spells CASSTPPSNEQYF. As DNA, the CDR3 is TGTGCCAGCAGCACACCCCCGTCCAACGAGCAGTACTTC.

The chain links TRBV6-1 to TRBJ1-1; D ambiguous. This CDR3 has 14 amino acids. Germline CDR1 is MNHNS and CDR2 is SASEGT. Trimming left V 2 bases short and J 0 bases short, with 7 bases between. Written as DNA, the CDR3 is TGTGCCAGCAGTGAAATGCGGGTGAACACTGAAGCTTTCTTT. Amino acids: CASSEMRVNTEAFF.

The V call is TRBV7-9, the J call TRBJ2-7, with D possibly being TRBD1 or TRBD2 (5 bases each). CDR1 is SEHNR and CDR2 is FQNEAQ in the germline V gene (reference sequence). CDR3 size: 15 residues. The V end was cut by 3 bases, the J end by 6 bases, with 18 bases between. CDR3: CASSFRGASSGEQYF. The CDR3 DNA reads TGTGCCAGCAGCTTCCGAGGGGCCTCCTCTGGCGAGCAGTACTTC.

The CDR3 DNA sequence: TGTGCCAGCAGCGCCCTTTCTGCGGGATCCACCGGGGAGCTGTTTTTT. It encodes CASSALSAGSTGELFF. This chain joins TRBV9 and TRBJ2-2; perhaps TRBD2 as D (6 bases). The CDR3 is 16 amino acids. Trimming left V 3 bases short and J 4 bases short, with 16 bases between. The germline gives CDR1 SGDLS, CDR2 YYNGEE. Full variable domain (missing parts from reference TRBV9 and TRBJ2-2): DSGVTQTPKHLITATGQRVTLRCSPRSGDLSVYWYQQSLDQGLQFLIQYYNGEERAKGNILERFSAQQFPDLHSELNLSSLELGDSALYFCASSALSAGSTGELFFGEGSRLTVL.

This CDR3 reads CASSPSPGELAGGPAGAQYF. The CDR3 nucleotides read TGTGCCAGCAGCCCCTCACCAGGGGAACTAGCGGGAGGGCCGGCTGGGGCGCAGTATTTT. V usage is TRBV7-6 and J usage is TRBJ2-3; 13 bases align to TRBD2. The CDR3 is made up of 20 amino acids. Germline trimming cut 5 bases from V and 10 bases from J; bases unmatched to any gene: 24. Per the germline V gene, CDR1 is SGHVS and CDR2 is FNYEAQ.

The CDR3 loop is CAITRGPFSGANVLTF. CDR3 coding DNA: TGTGCCATTACCAGGGGCCCATTCTCTGGGGCCAACGTCCTGACTTTC. V and J are TRBV7-8 and TRBJ2-6; perhaps TRBD1 as D (6 bases). This CDR3 region has 16 residues. Germline CDR1 SGHVS, CDR2 FQNEAQ. With 10 bases removed from V and 0 bases from J, the gap between germline ends came to 16 bases.

This clone was seen only a few times. CDR3 DNA sequence: TGTGCCAGCAGCTTGTACGGGCCTTCAACCTTCGAGCAGTACTTC. It translates to CASSLYGPSTFEQYF. The genes are TRBV5-6 and TRBJ2-7; D gene uncertain. This CDR3 contains 15 residues. The ends were cut back, 1 base at V and 6 bases at J, with 17 bases in the middle. Germline loops: CDR1 SGHDT, CDR2 YYEEEE.

The chain joins TRBV28 to TRBJ1-5; no reliable D call. The CDR3 length is 13 residues. CDR1 is MDHEN and CDR2 is SYDVKM in the germline V gene. V was clipped by 3 bases and J by 12 bases, with 15 bases between them. The CDR3: CASSFLFSTGQHF. In nucleotides, the CDR3 is TGTGCCAGCAGTTTCCTCTTTTCGACGGGCCAGCATTTT.

The rearrangement uses TRBV6-6 and TRBJ2-3; possibly TRBD1 or TRBD2 for D (5 bases each). The CDR3 is 16 residues long. Trimming took off 5 bases at V and 0 bases at J, with 15 bases between the two ends. Germline values: CDR1 MNHNY, CDR2 SVGAGI (reference sequence). CDR3 nucleotides: TGTGCCAGCAGTATTACCGGGACGGGCAGCACAGATACGCAGTATTTT. This gives the protein CASSITGTGSTDTQYF.

V gene TRBV7-2 combines with J gene TRBJ2-1; the D gene is possibly TRBD2 (5 bases). CDR1 is SGHTA, CDR2 FQGNSA, per germline. The ends were cut back, 4 bases at V and 0 bases at J, with 10 bases in the middle. The CDR3 extends over 15 amino acids. The CDR3 sequence is CASSYIRDSYNEQFF. CDR3 nucleotide sequence: TGTGCCAGCAGCTACATCCGGGACTCCTACAATGAGCAGTTCTTC.

V gene TRBV6-5 combines with J gene TRBJ2-2, with unresolved D. Between the trimmed V and J ends, which lost 2 bases and 5 bases, there was a span of 15 bases. Germline assignment: CDR1 MNHEY and CDR2 SVGAGI. CDR3 size: 16 residues. Here the CDR3 DNA reads TGTGCCAGCAGTTACACTAAGGGCGGCCGTACCGGGGAGCTGTTTTTT. Its protein is CASSYTKGGRTGELFF.

The chain has TRBV2 and TRBJ1-5; 8 nucleotides agree with TRBD1. V shed 7 bases and J 4 bases; nucleotides not matched to a gene: 6. CDR1 and CDR2 from the germline V gene are SNHLY and FYNNEI. CDR3 length: 14 amino acids. CDR3 coding DNA: TGTGCCAGCAACCAGGGGGCGCGTAATCAGCCCCAGCATTTT. Its protein is CASNQGARNQPQHF.